One and the same sample provided the 12 T cell receptor beta chains below, sequenced in a study of somatic mutations in cytotoxic T cells in rheumatoid arthritis. The protocol was immunoSEQ multiplex PCR, while the TCRdb copy is restricted to in-frame clones and leaves out a portion. The sample carries about 15,000 clones, over 60% recorded once. Sequenced material: CD8+ T cells sorted from blood. Source of these receptors: an adult with rheumatoid arthritis.

CDR3 region: CAPNGSYNSPLHF. CDR3 DNA: TGTGCCCCCAACGGATCCTATAATTCACCCCTCCACTTT. J is TRBJ1-6 and V is TRBV5-3; D gene unclear. TRBV5-3 is classed as an ORF, of uncertain function. The length of the CDR3 is 13 residues. V was trimmed by 10 bases and J by 1 base, leaving 9 bases between them.

The chain combines TRBV28 with TRBJ1-4; D is unresolved. Germline lookup yields CDR1 MDHEN and CDR2 SYDVKM. The CDR3 sequence is 14 residues long. Trimming pared 3 bases from V and 3 bases from J, leaving 8 bases between. The DNA of the CDR3 is TGTGCCAGCAGTTTCCCAGGAGCTAATGAAAAACTGTTTTTT. Its protein is CASSFPGANEKLFF.

The V gene is TRBV5-4, the J gene TRBJ2-1, with 7 nucleotides matching TRBD1. Germline values: CDR1 SGHNT, CDR2 YYREEE (reference sequence). The CDR3 runs 12 residues. The V gene end was trimmed by 4 bases and the J gene end by 7 bases; junction bases not matched to a gene: 2. The CDR3 is CASSTTGNEQFF. CDR3 in DNA: TGTGCCAGCAGCACGACAGGGAATGAGCAGTTCTTC.

This clone is medium-sized in the sample. The V call is TRBV14, the J call TRBJ2-7, with D perhaps TRBD2 (6 bases). The germline V and J ends were trimmed by 2 bases and 6 bases, with 11 bases remaining between them. Germline V gene sequence: CDR1 SGHDN, CDR2 FVKESK. There are 13 residues in the CDR3. The CDR3 bases are TGTGCCAGCAGCCAAAACGGGGGAGGCGAGCAGTACTTC. Protein product: CASSQNGGGEQYF.

The chain couples TRBV7-9 to TRBJ2-7, with 8 bases matching TRBD1. The V and J ends lost 5 bases and 2 bases, in that order; junction bases with no gene match: 5. Germline CDR1 and CDR2: SEHNR and FQNEAQ (reference sequence). The CDR3 sequence is 14 residues long. CDR3: CASSQRDRTYEQYF. CDR3 nucleotide sequence: TGTGCCAGCAGCCAAAGGGACAGGACCTACGAGCAGTACTTC.

The chain recombines TRBV5-1 with TRBJ2-1; 10 bases are shared with TRBD2. V shed 4 bases and J 7 bases; nucleotides not matched to a gene: 5. The CDR3 totals 14 residues. Germline CDR1 SGHRS, CDR2 YFSETQ. This CDR3 is CASSERGGRNEQFF. The CDR3 coding sequence is TGCGCCAGCAGCGAGCGGGGGGGCCGGAATGAGCAGTTCTTC.

V gene TRBV5-4 combines with J gene TRBJ1-1; no clear D. Germline V CDR1 and CDR2: SGHNT, YYREEE (reference sequence). V shed 3 bases and J shed 5 bases, with 11 bases lying between them. CDR3 length equals 13 residues. The CDR3 loop reads CASSSWTGTEAFF. CDR3 DNA: TGTGCCAGCAGCTCCTGGACGGGTACTGAAGCTTTCTTT. The complete variable domain, with remaining parts taken from reference TRBV5-4 and TRBJ1-1, reads ETGVTQSPTHLIKTRGQQVTLRCSSQSGHNTVSWYQQALGQGPQFIFQYYREEENGRGNFPPRFSGLQFPNYSSELNVNALELDDSALYLCASSSWTGTEAFFGQGTRLTVV.

The chain couples TRBV19 to TRBJ2-5; a weak D match, TRBD2 (6 bases). This CDR3 region has 13 residues. The ends were cut back, 9 bases at V and 1 base at J, with 12 bases in the middle. Germline loops: CDR1 LNHDA, CDR2 SQIVND (reference sequence). The CDR3 region is CAREELAQETQYF. The CDR3 nucleotides are TGTGCCAGAGAAGAACTAGCCCAAGAGACCCAGTACTTC.

V and J are TRBV5-4 and TRBJ1-2, with unresolved D. The V gene's germline CDR1 is SGHNT and CDR2 YYREEE (reference sequence). Trimming removed 3 bases at V and 5 bases at J, with 14 bases between. The length of the CDR3 is 14 residues. This CDR3 is CASSWREDPYGYTF. CDR3 DNA sequence: TGTGCCAGCAGCTGGCGGGAGGACCCTTATGGCTACACCTTC.

In this sample, this clone turned up a few times. The genes are TRBV7-9 and TRBJ1-1, with D possibly being TRBD1 (5 bases). From germline, CDR1 is SEHNR and CDR2 FQNEAQ (reference sequence). V dropped 5 bases and J dropped 8 bases, with 18 bases sitting between them. The CDR3 has 14 residues. The CDR3 nucleotides read TGTGCCAGCAGCCCCAGCCGGCGGGAGGGGGAAGCTTTCTTT. Residues: CASSPSRREGEAFF.

This rearrangement joins TRBV7-2 to TRBJ1-2; D may be TRBD1 (5 bases). In germline, CDR1 is SGHTA, CDR2 FQGNSA. CDR3 length equals 16 residues. V was trimmed by 2 bases and J by 1 base, leaving 14 bases between them. The CDR3 region has the DNA TGTGCCAGCAGCTTAACGCAGGGCGCCTTTAACTATGGCTACACCTTC. Translated: CASSLTQGAFNYGYTF.

The chain joins TRBV2 to TRBJ1-1, with a possible D match to TRBD1 (5 bases). The CDR3 runs to 14 residues. Per germline, CDR1 SNHLY and CDR2 FYNNEI. V was cut by 4 bases and J by 4 bases, with 13 bases left in between. The CDR3 here is CASSGPEGTTEAFF. CDR3 DNA: TGTGCCAGCAGTGGGCCAGAAGGGACCACTGAAGCTTTCTTT.